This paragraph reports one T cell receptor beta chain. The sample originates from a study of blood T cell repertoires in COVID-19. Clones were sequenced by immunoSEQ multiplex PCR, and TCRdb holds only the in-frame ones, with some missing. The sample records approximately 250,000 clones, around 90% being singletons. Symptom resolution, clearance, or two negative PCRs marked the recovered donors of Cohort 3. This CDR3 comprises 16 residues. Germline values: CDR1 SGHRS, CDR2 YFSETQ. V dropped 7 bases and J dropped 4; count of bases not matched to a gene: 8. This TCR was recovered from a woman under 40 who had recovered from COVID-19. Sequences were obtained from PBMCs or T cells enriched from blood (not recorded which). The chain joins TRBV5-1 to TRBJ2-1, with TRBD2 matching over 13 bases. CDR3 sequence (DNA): TGCGCCAGCGCCCCAAGGGGACTAGCGGGGTACAATGAGCAGTTCTTC. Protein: CASAPRGLAGYNEQFF.